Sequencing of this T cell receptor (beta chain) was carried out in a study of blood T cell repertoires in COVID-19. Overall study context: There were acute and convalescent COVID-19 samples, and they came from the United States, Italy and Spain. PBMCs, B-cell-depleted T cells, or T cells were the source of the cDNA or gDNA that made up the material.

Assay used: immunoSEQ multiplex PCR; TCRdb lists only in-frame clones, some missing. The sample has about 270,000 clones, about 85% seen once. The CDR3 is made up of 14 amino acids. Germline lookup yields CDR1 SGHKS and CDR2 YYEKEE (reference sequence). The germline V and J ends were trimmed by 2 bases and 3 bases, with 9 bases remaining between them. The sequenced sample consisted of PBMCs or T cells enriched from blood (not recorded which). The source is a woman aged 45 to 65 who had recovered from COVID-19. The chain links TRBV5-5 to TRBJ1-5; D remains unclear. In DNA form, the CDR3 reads TGTGCCAGCAGCTTAGAGGATTCCAATCAGCCCCAGCATTTT. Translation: CASSLEDSNQPQHF.